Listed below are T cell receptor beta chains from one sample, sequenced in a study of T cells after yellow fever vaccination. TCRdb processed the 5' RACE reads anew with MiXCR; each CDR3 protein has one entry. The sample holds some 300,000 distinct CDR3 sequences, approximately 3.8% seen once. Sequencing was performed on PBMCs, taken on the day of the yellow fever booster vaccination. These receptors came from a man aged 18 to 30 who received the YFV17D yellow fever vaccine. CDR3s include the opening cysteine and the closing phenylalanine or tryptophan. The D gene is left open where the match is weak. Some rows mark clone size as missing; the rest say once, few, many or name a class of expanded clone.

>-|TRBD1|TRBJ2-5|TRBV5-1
CASSGQGSFETQYF
TGCGCCAGCAGCGGACAGGGCTCTTTTGAGACCCAGTACTTC
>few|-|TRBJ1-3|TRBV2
CASSDPPGQGTSGNTIYF
TGTGCCAGCAGTGATCCTCCGGGACAAGGAACCTCTGGAAACACCATATATTTT
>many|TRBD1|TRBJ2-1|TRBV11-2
CASRKAGTGNNEQFF
TGTGCCAGCAGAAAAGCCGGGACAGGGAACAATGAGCAGTTCTTC
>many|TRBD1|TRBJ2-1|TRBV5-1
CASSWDRGFGDNEQFF
TGCGCCAGCAGCTGGGACAGGGGATTTGGAGACAATGAGCAGTTCTTC
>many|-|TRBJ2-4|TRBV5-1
CASSLAARRLAKNIQYF
TGCGCCAGCAGCTTGGCCGCCAGACGATTAGCCAAAAACATTCAGTACTTC
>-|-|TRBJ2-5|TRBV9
CASSVVRLACWLEGETQYF
TGTGCCAGCAGCGTAGTTCGGTTAGCTTGCTGGCTGGAGGGAGAGACCCAGTACTTC
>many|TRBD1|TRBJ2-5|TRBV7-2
CASSPGGIQYF
TGTGCCAGCAGCCCAGGGGGAATCCAGTACTTC
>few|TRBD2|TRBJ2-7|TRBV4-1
CASSQEKRGGKYEQYF
TGCGCCAGCAGCCAAGAGAAGCGGGGGGGAAAGTACGAGCAGTACTTC
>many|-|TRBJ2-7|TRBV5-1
CASSPTTTYEQYF
TGCGCCAGCAGCCCTACAACCACCTACGAGCAGTACTTC
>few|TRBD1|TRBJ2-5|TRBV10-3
CAISTTRDREETQYF
TGTGCCATCAGCACGACCCGGGACAGGGAAGAGACCCAGTACTTC
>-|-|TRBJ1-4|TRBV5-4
CSKLTESIQKLFF
TGTTCCAAGCTCACGGAAAGCATTCAAAAACTGTTTTTT
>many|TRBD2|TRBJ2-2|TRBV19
CASTPGTSGGAWAGELFF
TGTGCCAGTACCCCTGGGACTAGCGGGGGGGCCTGGGCCGGGGAGCTGTTTTTT
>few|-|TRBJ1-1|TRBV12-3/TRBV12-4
CASALNRQLNTEAFF
TGTGCCAGCGCTCTTAATCGGCAGTTGAACACTGAAGCTTTCTTT
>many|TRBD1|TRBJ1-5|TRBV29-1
CSVAGTANQPQHF
TGCAGCGTCGCTGGGACAGCTAATCAGCCCCAGCATTTT
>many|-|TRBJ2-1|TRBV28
CASSSSGTRRSYNEQFF
TGTGCCAGCAGTTCCTCCGGGACCAGGCGCTCCTACAATGAGCAGTTCTTC
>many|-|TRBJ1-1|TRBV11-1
CASSLWETEAFF
TGTGCCAGCAGCTTATGGGAAACTGAAGCTTTCTTT
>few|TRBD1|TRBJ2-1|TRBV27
CASSSGQGRRIEQFF
TGTGCCAGCAGTTCTGGACAGGGGAGAAGAATCGAGCAGTTCTTC
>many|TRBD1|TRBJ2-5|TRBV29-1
CSVGTGGAETQYF
TGCAGCGTGGGGACAGGGGGCGCCGAGACCCAGTACTTC
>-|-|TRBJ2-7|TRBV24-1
CATSERTSYEQYF
TGTGCCACCAGTGAGAGGACTTCCTACGAGCAGTACTTC
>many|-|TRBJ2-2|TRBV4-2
CASSRLGQGWTGELFF
TGTGCCAGCAGCCGATTGGGGCAGGGATGGACCGGGGAGCTGTTTTTT
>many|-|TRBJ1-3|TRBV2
CASTWIGGAGNTIYF
TGTGCCAGCACCTGGATCGGAGGAGCTGGAAACACCATATATTTT
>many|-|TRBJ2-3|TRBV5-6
CASSFGGRTDTQYF
TGTGCCAGCAGCTTCGGGGGGCGCACAGATACGCAGTATTTT
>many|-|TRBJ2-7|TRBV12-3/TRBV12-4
CASSSSSTYEQYF
TGTGCCAGCAGTTCCTCCTCCACCTACGAGCAGTACTTC
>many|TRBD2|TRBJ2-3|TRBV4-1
CASSQVGAGDTQYF
TGCGCCAGCAGCCAAGTCGGAGCGGGGGATACGCAGTATTTT
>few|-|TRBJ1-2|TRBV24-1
CATSDSAGSYTF
TGTGCCACCAGTGATAGTGCCGGGAGCTACACCTTC
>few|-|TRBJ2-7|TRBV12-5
CASGLVDGYEQYF
TGTGCTAGTGGTTTGGTCGACGGCTACGAGCAGTACTTC
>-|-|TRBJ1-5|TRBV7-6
CASSFGASNQPQHF
TGTGCCAGCAGCTTCGGGGCCAGCAATCAGCCCCAGCATTTT
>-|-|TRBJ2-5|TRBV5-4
CASSSDPSGETQYF
TGTGCCAGCAGCTCGGACCCCTCGGGAGAGACCCAGTACTTC
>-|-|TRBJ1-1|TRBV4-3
CASSQDTGNTEAFF
TGCGCCAGCAGCCAAGACACAGGGAACACTGAAGCTTTCTTT
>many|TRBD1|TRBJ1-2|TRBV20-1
CSAPSGQGKGYTF
TGCAGTGCTCCCTCGGGACAGGGAAAAGGCTACACCTTC
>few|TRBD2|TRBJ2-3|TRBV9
CASSVVGGIDTQYF
TGTGCCAGCAGCGTAGTCGGGGGGATAGATACGCAGTATTTT
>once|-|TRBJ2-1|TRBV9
CAGSVQGNEQFF
TGTGCCGGCAGCGTACAGGGCAATGAGCAGTTCTTC
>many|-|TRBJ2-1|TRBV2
CASSGSYNEQFF
TGTGCCAGCAGTGGCTCCTACAATGAGCAGTTCTTC
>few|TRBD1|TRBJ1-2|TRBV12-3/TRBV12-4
CASTAKGTEYGYTF
TGTGCCAGCACCGCAAAAGGGACAGAGTATGGCTACACCTTC
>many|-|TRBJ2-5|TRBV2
CASSVEQEETQYF
TGTGCCAGCAGTGTAGAACAGGAAGAGACCCAGTACTTC
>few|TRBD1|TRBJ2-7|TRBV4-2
CASSRGTGSSYEQYF
TGTGCCAGCAGCCGGGGGACAGGGTCGTCCTACGAGCAGTACTTC
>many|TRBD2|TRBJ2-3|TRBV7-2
CASRRAGGLSTDTQYF
TGTGCCAGCAGACGAGCGGGGGGGCTAAGCACAGATACGCAGTATTTT
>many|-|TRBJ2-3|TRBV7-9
CASSPGRTTDTQYF
TGTGCCAGCAGCCCGGGACGGACCACAGATACGCAGTATTTT
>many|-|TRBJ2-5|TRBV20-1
CSARGMQDPQETQYF
TGCAGTGCTAGAGGCATGCAGGACCCTCAAGAGACCCAGTACTTC
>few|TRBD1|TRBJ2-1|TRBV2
CASRALGQGAEQFF
TGTGCCAGCAGAGCTTTGGGACAGGGAGCCGAGCAGTTCTTC
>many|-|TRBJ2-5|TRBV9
CASSASGAMETQYF
TGTGCCAGCAGCGCCTCAGGGGCCATGGAGACCCAGTACTTC
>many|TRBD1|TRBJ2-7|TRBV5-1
CASSWDSYSYEQYF
TGCGCCAGCAGCTGGGACAGCTACTCCTACGAGCAGTACTTC
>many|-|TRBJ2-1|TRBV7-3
CASSLPGEVNEQFF
TGTGCCAGCAGCTTACCGGGGGAAGTTAATGAGCAGTTCTTC
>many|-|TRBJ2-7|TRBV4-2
CASSQELGTREQYF
TGTGCCAGCAGCCAAGAACTAGGGACTCGCGAGCAGTACTTC
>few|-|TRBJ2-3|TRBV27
CASSLRALADTQYF
TGTGCCAGCAGTTTACGGGCCTTAGCTGATACGCAGTATTTT
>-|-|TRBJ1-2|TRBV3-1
CASSQEPRNYGYTF
TGTGCCAGCAGCCAAGAGCCCAGGAACTATGGCTACACCTTC